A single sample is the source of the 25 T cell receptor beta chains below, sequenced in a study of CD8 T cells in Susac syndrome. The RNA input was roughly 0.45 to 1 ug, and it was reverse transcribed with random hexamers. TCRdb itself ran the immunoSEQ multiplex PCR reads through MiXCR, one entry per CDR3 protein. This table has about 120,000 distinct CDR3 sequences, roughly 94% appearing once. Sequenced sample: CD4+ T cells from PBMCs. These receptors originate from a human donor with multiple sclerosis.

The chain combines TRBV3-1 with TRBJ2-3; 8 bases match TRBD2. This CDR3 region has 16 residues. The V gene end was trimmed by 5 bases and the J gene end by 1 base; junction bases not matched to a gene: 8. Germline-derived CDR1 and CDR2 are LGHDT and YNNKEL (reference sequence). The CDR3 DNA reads TGTGCCAGCAGCGCCCTAGCGGGTGCGGGCACAGATACGCAGTATTTT. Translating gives CASSALAGAGTDTQYF.

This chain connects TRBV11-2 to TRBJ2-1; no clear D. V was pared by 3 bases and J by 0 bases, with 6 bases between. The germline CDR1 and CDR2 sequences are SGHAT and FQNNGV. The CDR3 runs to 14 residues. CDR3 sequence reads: CASSFDASYNEQFF. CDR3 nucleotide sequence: TGTGCCAGCAGCTTTGACGCCTCCTACAATGAGCAGTTCTTC.

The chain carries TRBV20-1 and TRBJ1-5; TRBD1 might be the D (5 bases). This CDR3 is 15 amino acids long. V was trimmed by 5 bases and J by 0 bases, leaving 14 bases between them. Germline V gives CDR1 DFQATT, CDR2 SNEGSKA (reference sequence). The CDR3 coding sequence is TGCAGTGCTCCCCGTGGCGGGGGTAGCAATCAGCCCCAGCATTTT. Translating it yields CSAPRGGGSNQPQHF.

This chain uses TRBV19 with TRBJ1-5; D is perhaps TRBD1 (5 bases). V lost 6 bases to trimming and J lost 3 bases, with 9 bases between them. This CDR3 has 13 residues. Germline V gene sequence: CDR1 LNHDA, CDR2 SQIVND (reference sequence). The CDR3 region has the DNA TGTGCCAGTAGAGGGGCCCTCAATCAGCCCCAGCATTTT. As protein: CASRGALNQPQHF.

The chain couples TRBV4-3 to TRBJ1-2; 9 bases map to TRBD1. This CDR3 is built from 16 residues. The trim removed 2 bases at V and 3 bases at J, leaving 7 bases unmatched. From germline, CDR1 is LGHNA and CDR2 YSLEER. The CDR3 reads CASSQTTGGWDYGYTF. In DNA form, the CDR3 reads TGCGCCAGCAGCCAAACCACAGGGGGCTGGGACTATGGCTACACCTTC.

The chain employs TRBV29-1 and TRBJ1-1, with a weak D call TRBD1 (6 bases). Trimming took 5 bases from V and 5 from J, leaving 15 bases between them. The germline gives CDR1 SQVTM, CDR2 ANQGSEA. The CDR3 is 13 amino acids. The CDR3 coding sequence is TGCAGCGTTCTGATACAGGGCGGGACTGAAGCTTTCTTT. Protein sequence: CSVLIQGGTEAFF.

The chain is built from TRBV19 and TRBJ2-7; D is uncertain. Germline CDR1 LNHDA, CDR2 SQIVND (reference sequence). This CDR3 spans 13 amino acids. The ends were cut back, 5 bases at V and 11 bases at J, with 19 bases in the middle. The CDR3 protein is CASSGSGLEMKYF. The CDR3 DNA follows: TGTGCCAGTAGTGGGTCTGGATTAGAGATGAAGTACTTC.

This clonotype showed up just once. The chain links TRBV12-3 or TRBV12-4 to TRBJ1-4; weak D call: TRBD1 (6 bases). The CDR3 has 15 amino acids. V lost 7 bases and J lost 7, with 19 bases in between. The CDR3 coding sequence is TGTGCCAGCACCTCATCTGTACAGGGAAGTGAAAAACTGTTTTTT. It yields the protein CASTSSVQGSEKLFF.

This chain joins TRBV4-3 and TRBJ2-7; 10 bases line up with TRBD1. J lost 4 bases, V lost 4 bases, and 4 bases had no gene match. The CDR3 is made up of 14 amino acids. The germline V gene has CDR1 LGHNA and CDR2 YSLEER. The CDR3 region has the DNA TGCGCCAGCAGCCGCGGGACAGGGGAATACGAGCAGTACTTC. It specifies CASSRGTGEYEQYF.

The chain's CDR3 is CSADDRDGGGELFF. The CDR3 DNA sequence: TGCAGTGCTGACGACAGGGACGGAGGCGGGGAGCTGTTTTTT. The V gene is TRBV20-1, the J gene TRBJ2-2; 7 positions match TRBD1. Losses at the gene ends were 5 bases for V and 7 bases for J; bases not matched to a gene: 10. The germline CDR1 and CDR2 sequences are DFQATT and SNEGSKA (reference sequence). This CDR3 contains 14 residues.

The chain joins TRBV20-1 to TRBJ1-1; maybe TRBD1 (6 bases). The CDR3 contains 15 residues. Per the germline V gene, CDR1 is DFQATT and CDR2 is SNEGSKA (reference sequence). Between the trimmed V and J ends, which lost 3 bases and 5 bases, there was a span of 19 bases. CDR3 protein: CSARDGGRGGTEAFF. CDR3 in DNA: TGCAGTGCTAGGGATGGTGGCAGGGGAGGGACTGAAGCTTTCTTT.

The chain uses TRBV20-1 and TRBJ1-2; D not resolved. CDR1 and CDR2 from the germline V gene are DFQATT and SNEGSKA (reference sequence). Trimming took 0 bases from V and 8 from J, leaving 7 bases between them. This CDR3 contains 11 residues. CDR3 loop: CSARDVSGYTF. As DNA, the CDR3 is TGCAGTGCTAGAGATGTTTCCGGCTACACCTTC.

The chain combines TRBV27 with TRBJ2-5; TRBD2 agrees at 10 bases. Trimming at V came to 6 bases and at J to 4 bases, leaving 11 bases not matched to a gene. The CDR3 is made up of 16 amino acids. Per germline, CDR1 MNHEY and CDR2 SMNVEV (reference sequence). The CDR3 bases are TGTGCCAGCAGCCCCCAAACGGTAGCGGGGGGAGAGACCCAGTACTTC. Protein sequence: CASSPQTVAGGETQYF.

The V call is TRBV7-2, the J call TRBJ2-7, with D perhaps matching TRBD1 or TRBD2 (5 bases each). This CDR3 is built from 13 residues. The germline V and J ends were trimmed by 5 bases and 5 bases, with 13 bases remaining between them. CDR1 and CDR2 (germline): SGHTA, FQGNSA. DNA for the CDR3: TGTGCCAGCAGCGTAGTCGTGGGGGACGAGCAGTACTTC. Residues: CASSVVVGDEQYF.

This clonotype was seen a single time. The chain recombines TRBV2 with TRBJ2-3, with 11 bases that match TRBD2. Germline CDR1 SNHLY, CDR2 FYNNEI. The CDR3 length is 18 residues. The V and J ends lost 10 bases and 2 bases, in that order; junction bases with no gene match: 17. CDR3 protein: CATYGGTSGSQLTDTQYF. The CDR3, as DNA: TGTGCCACCTACGGGGGGACTAGCGGATCGCAACTCACAGATACGCAGTATTTT.

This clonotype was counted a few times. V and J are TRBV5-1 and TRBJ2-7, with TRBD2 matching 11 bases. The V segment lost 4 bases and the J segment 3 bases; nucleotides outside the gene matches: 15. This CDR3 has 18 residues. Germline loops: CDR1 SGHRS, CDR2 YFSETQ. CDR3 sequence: CASSPTTDPTSGNYEQYF. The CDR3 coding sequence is TGCGCCAGCAGCCCGACGACTGATCCGACTAGCGGGAACTACGAGCAGTACTTC.

For the CDR3, the DNA is TGCAGTGCTAGAGATGAGAGAGCATCCTATGGCTACACCTTC. This codes for CSARDERASYGYTF. The V gene is TRBV20-1, the J gene TRBJ1-2; D remains unclear. Looked up from germline, CDR1 is DFQATT and CDR2 is SNEGSKA (reference sequence). CDR3 length: 14 residues. V was trimmed by 0 bases and J by 4 bases, leaving 12 bases between them.

The CDR3 is CASSSGGDSEKLFF. As DNA, the CDR3 is TGTGCCAGCAGCTCAGGGGGCGATTCCGAAAAACTGTTTTTT. The gene calls are TRBV12-3 or TRBV12-4 and TRBJ1-4; 8 positions match TRBD1. This CDR3 region has 14 residues. J gave up 8 bases and V 6 bases, and 8 bases lay outside the gene matches.

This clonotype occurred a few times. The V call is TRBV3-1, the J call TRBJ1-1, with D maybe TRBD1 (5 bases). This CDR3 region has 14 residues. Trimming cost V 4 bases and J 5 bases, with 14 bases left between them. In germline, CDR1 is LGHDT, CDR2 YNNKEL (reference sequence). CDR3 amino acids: CASSLGTGGTEAFF. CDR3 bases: TGTGCCAGCAGCCTTGGGACGGGGGGGACTGAAGCTTTCTTT.

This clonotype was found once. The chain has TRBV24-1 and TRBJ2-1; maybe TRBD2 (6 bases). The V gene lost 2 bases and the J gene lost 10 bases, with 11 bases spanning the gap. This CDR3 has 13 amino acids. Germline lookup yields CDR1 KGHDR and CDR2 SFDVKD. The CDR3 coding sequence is TGTGCCACCAGTGATTATCGGGCGGGGGAGCAGTTCTTC. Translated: CATSDYRAGEQFF.

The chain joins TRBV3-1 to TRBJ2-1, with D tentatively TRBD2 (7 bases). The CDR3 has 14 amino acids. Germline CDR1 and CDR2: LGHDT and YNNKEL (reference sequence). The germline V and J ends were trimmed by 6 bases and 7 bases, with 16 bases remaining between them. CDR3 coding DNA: TGTGCCAGCAGTTATCCGGGGGGCGGGAATGAGCAGTTCTTC. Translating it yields CASSYPGGGNEQFF.

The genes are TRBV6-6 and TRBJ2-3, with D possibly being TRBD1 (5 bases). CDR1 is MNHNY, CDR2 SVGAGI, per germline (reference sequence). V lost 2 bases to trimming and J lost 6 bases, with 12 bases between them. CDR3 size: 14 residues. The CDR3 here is CASSYPDSSDTQYF. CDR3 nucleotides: TGTGCCAGCAGTTACCCCGACAGTTCCGATACGCAGTATTTT.

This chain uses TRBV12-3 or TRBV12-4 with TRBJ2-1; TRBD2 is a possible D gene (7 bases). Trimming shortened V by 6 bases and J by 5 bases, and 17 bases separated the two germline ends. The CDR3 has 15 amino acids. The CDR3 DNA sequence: TGTGCCAGCAGCGCCCGGCGGGGGCCTAACAATGAGCAGTTCTTC. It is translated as CASSARRGPNNEQFF.

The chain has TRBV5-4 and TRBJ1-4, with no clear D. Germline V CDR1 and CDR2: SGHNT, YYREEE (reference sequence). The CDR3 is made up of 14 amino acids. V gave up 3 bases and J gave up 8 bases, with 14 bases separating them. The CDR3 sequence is CASSSGRPQEKLFF. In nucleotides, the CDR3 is TGTGCCAGCAGCTCTGGAAGGCCACAAGAAAAACTGTTTTTT.

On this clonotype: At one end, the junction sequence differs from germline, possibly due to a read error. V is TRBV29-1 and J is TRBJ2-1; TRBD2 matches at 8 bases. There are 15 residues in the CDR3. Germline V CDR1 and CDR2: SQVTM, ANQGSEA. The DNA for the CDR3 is TGCAGCGTGGAAGGGATACTAGCGGAGACCAATGAGCAGTTCTTC. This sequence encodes CSVEGILAETNEQFF.